This TCR beta chain was recovered during a study of T-cell memory formation after mild COVID-19. Study-level information: Largely donor-specific TCR clusters were found. The study's findings and limits: Within pre-infection memory, some responding clones were found, suggesting cross-reactive memory joined. The authors left the SARS-CoV-2 specificity of second-wave clones peaking on day 37 unconfirmed.

The CDR3 length is 14 residues. V lost 4 bases and J 1 base, leaving 8 bases between the germline ends. Germline CDR1 is SGHRS and CDR2 is YFSETQ. This clonotype occurred many times. Its matching antigen is unknown. UMIs and sample barcodes were carried by the TCR alpha and TCR beta cDNA libraries that 5'RACE produced using constant-segment primers. TCRdb analysed the 5' RACE reads with MiXCR anew, one entry per CDR3 protein. Of roughly 150,000 distinct CDR3 sequences in the sample, approximately 15% are singletons; the top ten hold around an eighth. The rearrangement links TRBV5-1 to TRBJ2-2; D possibly corresponds to TRBD1 (6 bases). The specimen was PBMCs or a T cell subset sorted from them (not recorded which). The sequence was obtained from an adult woman who had mild COVID-19 (a few samples of this study predate the infection). Cell type and time point are not known. In DNA form, the CDR3 reads TGCGCCAGCAGCCCGGGACAGAACACCGGGGAGCTGTTTTTT. The encoded protein is CASSPGQNTGELFF. Together with reference TRBV5-1 and TRBJ2-2, the CDR3 gives the full variable domain: KAGVTQTPRYLIKTRGQQVTLSCSPISGHRSVSWYQQTPGQGLQFLFEYFSETQRNKGNFPGRFSGRQFSNSRSEMNVSTLELGDSALYLCASSPGQNTGELFFGEGSRLTVL.